These 8 T cell receptor beta chains share one sample of origin, sequenced in a study of blood T cell repertoires in COVID-19. Clones were sequenced by immunoSEQ multiplex PCR, and TCRdb holds only the in-frame ones, with some missing. Here the sample spans 50,000 to 65,000 clones, about four fifths being singletons. The sequenced sample was peripheral blood. These receptors were obtained from an older woman with acute or convalescent COVID-19.

This clone came up a few times. The genes are TRBV30 and TRBJ1-4, with a weak D call TRBD1 (5 bases). The CDR3 has 17 amino acids. Between the trimmed V and J ends, which lost 0 bases and 0 bases, there was a span of 14 bases. CDR1 and CDR2 from the germline V gene are GTSNPN and SVGIG (reference sequence). This CDR3 is CAWSVAGLRSTNEKLFF. DNA of the CDR3: TGTGCCTGGAGTGTAGCAGGGCTCCGATCAACTAATGAAAAACTGTTTTTT. Combining the CDR3 with reference TRBV30 and TRBJ1-4 gives the whole variable domain SQTIHQWPATLVQPVGSPLSLECTVEGTSNPNLYWYRQAAGRGLQLLFYSVGIGQISSEVPQNLSASRPQDRQFILSSKKLLLSDSGFYLCAWSVAGLRSTNEKLFFGSGTQLSVL.

V is TRBV2 and J is TRBJ1-5; possible D gene TRBD1, 6 bases. V lost 6 bases, J lost 6 bases, and 12 bases lay in between. The CDR3 is made up of 13 amino acids. Germline V gene sequence: CDR1 SNHLY, CDR2 FYNNEI. CDR3 in amino acids: CASSRTVSQPQHF. The CDR3 DNA reads TGTGCCAGCAGCCGGACAGTGAGTCAGCCCCAGCATTTT.

In this sample, this clone turned up once. This chain joins TRBV29-1 and TRBJ1-1; TRBD1 aligns across 8 bases. Per the germline V gene, CDR1 is SQVTM and CDR2 is ANQGSEA. The CDR3 is made up of 14 amino acids. Trimming took 8 bases from V and 0 from J; bases not matched to a gene: 8. CDR3 DNA sequence: TGCAGCTCTTTAGGGACAGGTTTGAACACTGAAGCTTTCTTT. Translated, it gives CSSLGTGLNTEAFF.

This clone was seen a handful of times. V is TRBV18 and J is TRBJ1-1; no definite D call. V dropped 5 bases and J dropped 3 bases, with 7 bases sitting between them. This CDR3 has 12 residues. Germline CDR1 and CDR2: KGHSH and LQKENI. The CDR3 region is CASSLEDTEAFF. CDR3 DNA: TGTGCCAGCTCATTAGAGGACACTGAAGCTTTCTTT.

V and J are TRBV19 and TRBJ2-3; D unclear. V lost 7 bases and J 5 bases, leaving 13 bases between the germline ends. The CDR3 is 13 residues long. From germline, CDR1 is LNHDA and CDR2 SQIVND (reference sequence). CDR3 region: CASTPQLRDTQYF. The CDR3 coding sequence is TGTGCCAGTACCCCCCAACTGAGAGATACGCAGTATTTT.

This clone was observed once. The CDR3 sequence is CASSFTGPGELFF. CDR3 DNA sequence: TGTGCCAGCAGTTTCACAGGGCCCGGGGAGCTGTTTTTT. The chain has TRBV27 and TRBJ2-2, with a tentative D call TRBD1 (6 bases). The CDR3 runs to 13 residues. Germline V gene sequence: CDR1 MNHEY, CDR2 SMNVEV (reference sequence). V lost 3 bases and J lost 6, with 8 bases in between.

This clone was seen a handful of times. The rearrangement links TRBV19 to TRBJ1-2; TRBD1 is a possible D gene (5 bases). The ends were cut back, 2 bases at V and 6 bases at J, with 10 bases in the middle. This CDR3 has 13 amino acids. Germline CDR1 and CDR2: LNHDA and SQIVND (reference sequence). The CDR3 protein is CASSIFEDNGYTF. In DNA, the CDR3 is TGTGCCAGTAGTATATTCGAGGACAATGGCTACACCTTC.

The V gene is TRBV18, the J gene TRBJ1-1; D not resolved. Germline V gene sequence: CDR1 KGHSH, CDR2 LQKENI. CDR3 length: 14 amino acids. V was cut by 3 bases and J by 5 bases, with 13 bases left in between. In nucleotides, the CDR3 is TGTGCCAGCTCACCTATATTGGAGAGGACTGAAGCTTTCTTT. Translation gives CASSPILERTEAFF.